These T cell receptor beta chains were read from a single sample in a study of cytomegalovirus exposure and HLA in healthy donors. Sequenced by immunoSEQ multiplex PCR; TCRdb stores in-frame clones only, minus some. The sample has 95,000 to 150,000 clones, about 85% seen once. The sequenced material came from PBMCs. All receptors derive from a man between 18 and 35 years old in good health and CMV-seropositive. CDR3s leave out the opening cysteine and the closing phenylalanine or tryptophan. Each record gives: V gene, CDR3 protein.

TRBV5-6	ASSLPGVTQY
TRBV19	ASSPSGNSVEQF
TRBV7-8	ASSHYRGPRSNEKLF
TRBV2	ASSRDRALDGYT
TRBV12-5	ASGSALETGGSLSYEQY
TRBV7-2	ASSSRQGAEAF
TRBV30	AWARGLYQETQY
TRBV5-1	ASSSTGGYTEAF
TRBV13	ASSSRGGNTEAF
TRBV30	AWSVSFETQY
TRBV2	ASRETGKIGEKLF
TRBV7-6	ASSLSRETQY
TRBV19	ASSIIFPGSSKSNYGYT
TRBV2	ASSLRVYYEQY
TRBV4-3	ASSQERASYEQY
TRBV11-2	ASSSLQGPLHNEQF
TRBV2	ASSEALKRSNRYSNQPQH
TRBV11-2	ASSTSTASYEQY
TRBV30	AWTGLAGEFYNEQF
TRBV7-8	ASRGTGFREQY
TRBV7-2	ASSPGLATDTQY
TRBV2	ASSGTEFQETQY
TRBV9	ASSVEASGSVEQF
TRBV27	ASSWGQGDYYGYT
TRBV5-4	ASSFQGSDYGYT
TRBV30	AWSVRRENEQF
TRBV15	ATSRTSGSTDTQY
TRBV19	ASSMDRDRGHGYGYT
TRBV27	ASRRVDVKQDTEAF
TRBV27	ASSLSAGTGFNSPLH
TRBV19	ASRTSGSTDTQY
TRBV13	ASSPGRGVHEQY
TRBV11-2	ASSSRDRANYGYT
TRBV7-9	ASPGAATGELF
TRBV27	ASSNPGSRNEKLF
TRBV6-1	ASSDSGEPQETQY
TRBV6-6	ATTPDRGVSDTQY
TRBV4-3	ASSQDWRGGNTGELF
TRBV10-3	AIRQGANEKLF
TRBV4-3	ASSQGSGGLTAEY
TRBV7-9	ASSPPGTVYNEQF